The 10 T cell receptor beta chains reported below all come from one sample, sequenced in a study of control samples from healthy donors and cancer patients. Clones were read by immunoSEQ multiplex PCR, and TCRdb kept only the in-frame ones, dropping some. The repertoire holds around 59,000 clones, roughly nine tenths seen once, with about 1.8% in the top ten. Sequencing was carried out using PBMCs. These receptors were obtained from a man in his forties or fifties with colorectal cancer.

The chain uses TRBV12-3 or TRBV12-4 and TRBJ1-5; TRBD1 is a possible D gene (5 bases). V lost 4 bases to trimming and J lost 5 bases, with 6 bases between them. There are 12 residues in the CDR3. The CDR3 spells CASSSQDQPQHF. In DNA, the CDR3 is TGTGCCAGCAGTTCACAGGATCAGCCCCAGCATTTT.

The chain is built from TRBV20-1 and TRBJ1-5, with TRBD1 matching over 7 bases. Germline assignment: CDR1 DFQATT and CDR2 SNEGSKA (reference sequence). The V gene end was trimmed by 3 bases and the J gene end by 4 bases; junction bases not matched to a gene: 6. The CDR3 is 14 amino acids. The CDR3 nucleotides read TGCAGTGCTAGTAAACAGGGGCGGAATCAGCCCCAGCATTTT. It codes for CSASKQGRNQPQHF.

This chain uses TRBV6-5 with TRBJ1-1; D remains unclear. Germline-derived CDR1 and CDR2 are MNHEY and SVGAGI. This CDR3 is 13 amino acids long. Trimming stripped 6 bases from V and 4 bases from J, with 12 bases between. The CDR3, as DNA: TGTGCCAGCAGCCCAGGAGGGAGCACTGAAGCTTTCTTT. It translates to CASSPGGSTEAFF.

The chain has TRBV6-2 or TRBV6-3 and TRBJ1-2; the D is unclear. Trimming took 2 bases from V and 4 from J, leaving 20 bases between them. Germline CDR1 is MNHEY and CDR2 is SVGEGT. This CDR3 contains 17 residues. As DNA, the CDR3 is TGTGCCAGCAGTTACACCGGCAGCCGATCGATTGTCTATGGCTACACCTTC. It encodes CASSYTGSRSIVYGYTF.

V usage is TRBV9 and J usage is TRBJ1-1; 10 bases are a match to TRBD1. The V and J ends lost 3 bases and 4 bases, in that order; junction bases with no gene match: 6. The CDR3 totals 15 residues. The V gene's germline CDR1 is SGDLS and CDR2 YYNGEE. The CDR3 DNA reads TGTGCCAGCAGCGCCCAGACAGGGGGCAGCACTGAAGCTTTCTTT. Translating it yields CASSAQTGGSTEAFF.

This chain connects TRBV2 to TRBJ1-2; D is undetermined. Looked up from germline, CDR1 is SNHLY and CDR2 is FYNNEI. This CDR3 is 14 amino acids long. Trimming took off 3 bases at V and 7 bases at J, with 15 bases between the two ends. CDR3 sequence reads: CASSDGLGPGGYTF. CDR3 DNA: TGTGCCAGCAGTGATGGTCTGGGCCCCGGTGGCTACACCTTC.

The gene calls are TRBV4-2 and TRBJ1-1; TRBD1 matches at 8 bases. CDR1 and CDR2 from the germline V gene are LGHNA and YNFKEQ. The CDR3 consists of 16 residues. V trimming: 1 base; J trimming: 3 bases; junction bases outside the gene matches: 7. CDR3 sequence (DNA): TGTGCCAGCAGCCAAGGGACAGGGACAATTTACACTGAAGCTTTCTTT. This gives the protein CASSQGTGTIYTEAFF.

This clone was seen only once. V and J are TRBV24-1 and TRBJ2-2; 11 positions agree with TRBD1. V shed 4 bases and J 4 bases; nucleotides not matched to a gene: 4. The CDR3 runs to 16 residues. Germline values: CDR1 KGHDR, CDR2 SFDVKD. CDR3 bases: TGTGCCACCAGTGACCAGGGACAGGGGGGCACCGGGGAGCTGTTTTTT. It yields the protein CATSDQGQGGTGELFF.

The genes are TRBV11-2 and TRBJ1-3, with 9 bases matching TRBD1. J lost 2 bases, V lost 4 bases, and 9 bases had no gene match. Germline-derived CDR1 and CDR2 are SGHAT and FQNNGV. CDR3 size: 17 residues. CDR3 DNA: TGTGCCAGCAGCTACCGGTCGGACAGGGGAGCTGGAAACACCATATATTTT. This codes for CASSYRSDRGAGNTIYF.

A single count supports this clone. The rearrangement uses TRBV9 and TRBJ1-1, with D tentatively TRBD1 (5 bases). The germline V gene has CDR1 SGDLS and CDR2 YYNGEE. The CDR3 has 14 amino acids. V was cut by 3 bases and J by 1 base, with 10 bases left in between. For the CDR3, the DNA is TGTGCCAGCAGCGCCCGGGACGGGAACACTGAAGCTTTCTTT. Its translation is CASSARDGNTEAFF.